Presented here are 28 T cell receptor beta chains from one specimen sequenced in a study of shared clonotypes between healthy human individuals. The data were produced by immunoSEQ multiplex PCR, yet TCRdb's version contains in-frame clones alone and is incomplete. The sample yields approximately 1.9 million clones, 93% seen once. CD45RO-negative, CCR7-positively selected cells formed the naive CD8 fraction, excluding terminally differentiated effector memory CD45RA+ cells. The source material was naive CD8+ T cells from PBMCs. These receptors all come from a man aged 18-30 years in good health. Some clones in this sample may be carry-over from other donors' samples.

As for this clone: The same CDR3 is also encoded by other DNA sequences in this sample. This chain links TRBV29-1 with TRBJ2-1; D not resolved. The V end lost 1 base, the J end lost 7 bases, and 5 bases lay between the germline ends. The CDR3 has 11 residues. Germline CDR1 is SQVTM and CDR2 is ANQGSEA. CDR3 nucleotides: TGCAGCGTTGAAGTCGGTAATGAGCAGTTCTTC. Translated: CSVEVGNEQFF.

This clone was counted between two and nine times. The rearrangement uses TRBV19 and TRBJ1-1; D is unclear. The CDR3 extends over 14 amino acids. Germline-derived CDR1 and CDR2 are LNHDA and SQIVND (reference sequence). Trimming cost V 0 bases and J 5 bases, with 10 bases left between them. CDR3 region: CASSIEVGGTEAFF. The DNA for the CDR3 is TGTGCCAGTAGTATAGAAGTGGGTGGTACTGAAGCTTTCTTT.

The sample holds one count of this clone. The chain joins TRBV29-1 to TRBJ2-7, with D possibly matching TRBD1 (7 bases). Germline CDR1 and CDR2: SQVTM and ANQGSEA. Trimming removed 8 bases from V and 6 bases from J, with 23 bases in between. The CDR3 totals 14 residues. CDR3 DNA: TGCAGCACCCGTGGTGGGGGGAAGGGGGCCGAGCAGTACTTC. It codes for CSTRGGGKGAEQYF.

V and J are TRBV23-1 and TRBJ1-4, with TRBD1 as a possible D gene (5 bases). TRBV23-1 is an ORF; its function is uncertain. The V gene lost 2 bases and the J gene lost 11 bases, with 21 bases spanning the gap. CDR3 length: 16 residues. The CDR3 loop is CASSQAPRQSRKKLFF. The CDR3 DNA reads TGCGCCAGCAGTCAAGCACCTAGACAGTCAAGGAAGAAACTGTTTTTT.

The chain uses TRBV7-3 and TRBJ2-1, with D tentatively TRBD2 (6 bases). The V end lost 3 bases, the J end lost 5 bases, and 11 bases lay between the germline ends. CDR3 length: 14 amino acids. Germline-derived CDR1 and CDR2 are SGHTA and FQGTGA. As DNA, the CDR3 is TGTGCCAGCAGCTTGGGACTCAGGGACAATGAGCAGTTCTTC. This sequence encodes CASSLGLRDNEQFF.

This clone was counted a few times. The V and J genes are TRBV19 and TRBJ2-5; possibly TRBD1 for D (7 bases). Trimming cost V 7 bases and J 2 bases, with 20 bases left between them. Germline CDR1 is LNHDA and CDR2 is SQIVND (reference sequence). The CDR3 loop spans 16 amino acids. CDR3 region: CASIRRRDSRQETQYF. The CDR3 DNA sequence: TGTGCCAGTATTCGAAGGAGGGACAGCAGACAAGAGACCCAGTACTTC.

V gene TRBV7-6 combines with J gene TRBJ2-1; 7 nucleotides agree with TRBD1. The trim removed 4 bases at V and 4 bases at J, leaving 10 bases unmatched. Germline V gene lookup returns CDR1 SGHVS and CDR2 FNYEAQ. The CDR3 totals 16 residues. The CDR3: CASSSPPGQRYNEQFF. Here the CDR3 DNA reads TGTGCCAGCAGCTCTCCACCGGGACAGCGGTACAATGAGCAGTTCTTC.

This sequence joins TRBV11-2 and TRBJ2-1, with 9 bases matching TRBD1. There are 15 residues in the CDR3. The junction had 2 bases not matched to a gene; V was cut back by 5 bases and J by 0 bases. Germline assignment: CDR1 SGHAT and CDR2 FQNNGV. DNA for the CDR3: TGTGCCAGCAGCCTGGGACAGGGCTCCTACAATGAGCAGTTCTTC. Translating gives CASSLGQGSYNEQFF.

This chain uses TRBV15 with TRBJ2-7; the D gene is possibly TRBD1 (6 bases). The CDR3 covers 16 residues. V lost 3 bases and J 5 bases, leaving 20 bases between the germline ends. Germline values: CDR1 LNHNV, CDR2 YYDKDF (reference sequence). CDR3 coding DNA: TGTGCCACCAGCAGCGCCTGGATGGGGGCCGTCCACGAGCAGTACTTC. Its protein product is CATSSAWMGAVHEQYF.

V and J are TRBV30 and TRBJ1-1; D unresolved. The V end lost 0 bases, the J end lost 4 bases, and 6 bases lay between the germline ends. The CDR3 is 12 residues long. Germline V CDR1 and CDR2: GTSNPN, SVGIG (reference sequence). Written as DNA, the CDR3 is TGTGCCTGGAGTGTACGGCTCACTGAAGCTTTCTTT. Translation: CAWSVRLTEAFF.

The V and J genes are TRBV7-9 and TRBJ2-1; D call uncertain. The V gene's germline CDR1 is SEHNR and CDR2 FQNEAQ (reference sequence). The V gene lost 5 bases and the J gene lost 2 bases, with 10 bases spanning the gap. There are 14 residues in the CDR3. The CDR3 loop is CASSPVTTYNEQFF. The CDR3 nucleotides read TGTGCCAGCAGCCCGGTTACAACCTACAATGAGCAGTTCTTC.

The chain couples TRBV9 to TRBJ2-3; D might be TRBD1 or TRBD2, each matching 7 bases. The CDR3 runs 19 residues. Trimming left V 5 bases short and J 3 bases short, with 28 bases between. CDR1 SGDLS and CDR2 YYNGEE come from the germline V gene. In DNA, the CDR3 is TGTGCCAGCAGTCCTACTGACAGGGTCTTAGGTAGCGGGACAGATACGCAGTATTTT. This translates into CASSPTDRVLGSGTDTQYF.

This clone appeared once. Here the CDR3 DNA reads TGCGCCAGCAGCTTGTTACAGGGAGTCCAAGAGACCCAGTACTTC. Translated: CASSLLQGVQETQYF. The chain combines TRBV5-1 with TRBJ2-5; D might be TRBD1 (6 bases). This CDR3 comprises 15 residues. V was clipped by 1 base and J by 1 base, with 11 bases between them. CDR1 is SGHRS, CDR2 YFSETQ, per germline.

This chain uses TRBV4-1 with TRBJ1-1, with 7 bases lining up with TRBD1. V lost 3 bases to trimming and J lost 1 base; unmatched junction nucleotides: 5. CDR3 length: 15 residues. Per germline, CDR1 MGHRA and CDR2 YSYEKL. Here the CDR3 DNA reads TGCGCCAGCAGCCACCGAGACAGGGCGAACACTGAAGCTTTCTTT. This translates into CASSHRDRANTEAFF.

The V gene is TRBV9, the J gene TRBJ2-2, with 11 bases lining up with TRBD1. V was pared by 4 bases and J by 3 bases, with 14 bases of the junction left unmatched. The germline V gene encodes CDR1 SGDLS and CDR2 YYNGEE. This CDR3 spans 19 amino acids. The CDR3 reads CASSHGQGAMVTHTGELFF. The CDR3 nucleotides are TGTGCCAGCAGCCACGGACAGGGGGCGATGGTGACGCACACCGGGGAGCTGTTTTTT.

V gene TRBV10-3 combines with J gene TRBJ1-2; D is undetermined. Germline CDR1 is ENHRY and CDR2 is SYGVKD. Trimming cost V 3 bases and J 8 bases, with 10 bases left between them. CDR3 size: 12 residues. This CDR3 reads CAISDSLRGYTF. CDR3 bases: TGTGCCATCAGTGACAGTTTGAGGGGCTACACCTTC.

This chain links TRBV7-9 with TRBJ2-2, with D possibly matching TRBD1 (6 bases). Germline lookup yields CDR1 SEHNR and CDR2 FQNEAQ (reference sequence). The V end lost 1 base, the J end lost 2 bases, and 11 bases lay between the germline ends. The length of the CDR3 is 16 residues. The CDR3 is CASSLVAGVNTGELFF. DNA of the CDR3: TGTGCCAGCAGCTTAGTGGCAGGGGTTAACACCGGGGAGCTGTTTTTT. The full variable domain, rest sourced from reference TRBV7-9 and TRBJ2-2, is DTGVSQNPRHKITKRGQNVTFRCDPISEHNRLYWYRQTLGQGPEFLTYFQNEAQLEKSRLLSDRFSAERPKGSFSTLEIQRTEQGDSAMYLCASSLVAGVNTGELFFGEGSRLTVL.

The chain carries TRBV7-9 and TRBJ2-1; 12 nucleotides match TRBD2. The CDR3 consists of 16 residues. J lost 7 bases, V lost 8 bases, and 12 bases had no gene match. Germline-derived CDR1 and CDR2 are SEHNR and FQNEAQ (reference sequence). CDR3 residues: CASSPPGLAGRNEQFF. The CDR3 bases are TGTGCCAGCTCACCTCCTGGACTAGCGGGAAGGAATGAGCAGTTCTTC.

The J gene is TRBJ2-2, the V gene TRBV27; a possible D gene is TRBD2 (5 bases). Between the trimmed V and J ends, which lost 5 bases and 5 bases, there was a span of 12 bases. This CDR3 is built from 14 residues. From germline, CDR1 is MNHEY and CDR2 SMNVEV (reference sequence). The CDR3 region is CASSPRVATGELFF. The CDR3 DNA is TGTGCCAGCAGTCCCCGGGTAGCGACCGGGGAGCTGTTTTTT.

A word on this clone: Other nucleotide sequences in the sample specify the same CDR3. The gene calls are TRBV6-1 and TRBJ2-7, with 8 bases identical to TRBD2. Germline V gene sequence: CDR1 MNHNS, CDR2 SASEGT. The CDR3 runs 15 residues. Losses at the gene ends were 3 bases for V and 1 base for J; bases not matched to a gene: 5. CDR3 sequence: CASSEGLAGSYEQYF. The CDR3 DNA reads TGTGCCAGCAGTGAGGGGTTAGCGGGGTCCTACGAGCAGTACTTC.

V and J are TRBV27 and TRBJ2-1; 11 bases are a match to TRBD1. The CDR3 is made up of 15 amino acids. Trimming removed 10 bases from V and 4 bases from J; junction bases left unmatched: 9. Germline V gene lookup returns CDR1 MNHEY and CDR2 SMNVEV (reference sequence). CDR3 nucleotides: TGTGCCACCAGGACAGGGGGCGTTTTTTACAATGAGCAGTTCTTC. Translated: CATRTGGVFYNEQFF.

This sequence joins TRBV5-1 and TRBJ2-5; D call uncertain. The CDR3 spans 15 residues. Trimming stripped 3 bases from V and 0 bases from J, with 12 bases between. Germline CDR1 SGHRS, CDR2 YFSETQ. CDR3 sequence: CASSSNPRNQETQYF. Written as DNA, the CDR3 is TGCGCCAGCAGCTCAAACCCAAGAAACCAAGAGACCCAGTACTTC.

The chain is built from TRBV30 and TRBJ1-1; 7 positions match TRBD1. CDR1 GTSNPN and CDR2 SVGIG come from the germline V gene (reference sequence). Trimming cost V 5 bases and J 6 bases; bases outside gene matches: 3. The CDR3 is made up of 11 amino acids. CDR3 region: CAWADRPEAFF. CDR3 DNA: TGTGCCTGGGCGGACAGGCCTGAAGCTTTCTTT.

This chain connects TRBV30 to TRBJ2-2, with TRBD2 matching over 13 bases. The CDR3 sequence is 19 residues long. The J segment lost 3 bases and the V segment lost 2 bases, leaving 12 bases of the junction unmatched. Germline V gene data show CDR1 as GTSNPN and CDR2 as SVGIG (reference sequence). The CDR3 here is CAWSSPYTSGRAHTGELFF. The CDR3, as DNA: TGTGCCTGGAGTTCACCGTATACTAGCGGGAGGGCCCACACCGGGGAGCTGTTTTTT.

The chain combines TRBV27 with TRBJ2-1, with 7 positions matching TRBD1. J was trimmed by 9 bases and V by 2 bases; bases with no gene match: 13. This CDR3 comprises 16 residues. Germline V gene sequence: CDR1 MNHEY, CDR2 SMNVEV (reference sequence). The CDR3 DNA reads TGTGCCAGCAGTTTACCCCCAGGAAAGGGGGCCCCTGAGCAGTTCTTC. Translated: CASSLPPGKGAPEQFF.

This clone was recorded only once. The V gene is TRBV5-1, the J gene TRBJ2-4; 7 bases align to TRBD1. Germline assignment: CDR1 SGHRS and CDR2 YFSETQ. This CDR3 region has 19 residues. V dropped 2 bases and J dropped 0; count of bases not matched to a gene: 14. The CDR3 reads CASSFGYRGTRLAKNIQYF. CDR3 sequence (DNA): TGCGCCAGCAGCTTCGGGTACAGGGGTACTAGGTTAGCCAAAAACATTCAGTACTTC.

The chain has TRBV9 and TRBJ2-2; TRBD2 aligns across 9 bases. CDR1 and CDR2 (germline): SGDLS, YYNGEE. V shed 4 bases and J 5 bases; nucleotides not matched to a gene: 9. CDR3 length: 16 amino acids. In DNA form, the CDR3 reads TGTGCCAGCAGCCCCTCTAGCGGGAAGGGAACCGGGGAGCTGTTTTTT. Translating gives CASSPSSGKGTGELFF. The variable domain in full, with the rest retrieved from reference TRBV9 and TRBJ2-2, is DSGVTQTPKHLITATGQRVTLRCSPRSGDLSVYWYQQSLDQGLQFLIQYYNGEERAKGNILERFSAQQFPDLHSELNLSSLELGDSALYFCASSPSSGKGTGELFFGEGSRLTVL.

The chain recombines TRBV30 with TRBJ2-7; D is uncertain. This CDR3 comprises 15 residues. Germline V CDR1 and CDR2: GTSNPN, SVGIG (reference sequence). Trimming left V 2 bases short and J 2 bases short, with 16 bases between. The CDR3 region has the DNA TGTGCCTGGAGTCCAATCTACGGAAGGCCCTACGAGCAGTACTTC. Residues: CAWSPIYGRPYEQYF.